This T cell receptor (beta chain) comes out of a study of control samples from healthy donors and cancer patients. Sequencing was performed with immunoSEQ multiplex PCR; in TCRdb, only in-frame clones are kept and a portion is missing. The data contain 80,000 to 100,000 clones, around nine tenths of them singletons. This CDR3 is built from 14 residues. Trimming took 4 bases from V and 4 from J, leaving 13 bases between them. Germline V gene lookup returns CDR1 MNHEY and CDR2 SMNVEV (reference sequence). In this sample, this clone turned up once. Sequencing was done on a sample of blood. The sequence came from a man between 25 and 39 years old in good health. The chain recombines TRBV27 with TRBJ1-2; D gene uncertain. The CDR3 spells CASSSNRLVYGYTF. CDR3 bases: TGTGCCAGCAGTTCTAACCGATTGGTCTATGGCTACACCTTC.